This T cell receptor (beta chain) originates from a study of T cell responses to AZD1222 COVID-19 vaccine. Study summary: Timing groups of about 4 and about 12 weeks for second doses were pooled. Study-wide results and limits: The donors showed a predominance of white British ancestry and of females, with possible underestimation of clonal diversity. Baseline seropositivity characterized only a handful of AZD1222 recipients.

The ends lost 6 bases at V and 1 base at J; junction bases unmatched: 6. The CDR3 is 15 residues long. Germline CDR1 reads MDHEN; CDR2 reads SYDVKM. Measured with immunoSEQ multiplex PCR; TCRdb has only the in-frame clones, and not every one. The sample includes some 95,000 clones, approximately 88% of them seen just once. Concerning this clone: Its target is unknown.

This sequence originates from an adult in good health. The V gene is TRBV28, the J gene TRBJ2-7, with TRBD2 identical over 10 bases. The starting material was peripheral blood, obtained on day 0 of AZD1222 vaccination. The CDR3: CASRPSGGSSYEQYF. The DNA for the CDR3 is TGTGCCAGCAGACCTAGCGGGGGATCGTCCTACGAGCAGTACTTC.